The 32 T cell receptor beta chains in this list originate from one sample, sequenced in a study of blood T cell repertoires in COVID-19. Only in-frame clones appear in the TCRdb table, and some are missing; sequencing was by immunoSEQ multiplex PCR. The repertoire holds under 200,000 clones, under 85% seen once, with 17% in the top ten. The sample comprised peripheral blood. These TCRs come from a man between 60 and 75 years old with active or convalescent COVID-19.

The chain carries TRBV4-1 and TRBJ2-7, with D possibly matching TRBD1 (5 bases). The CDR3 has 14 residues. CDR1 and CDR2 (germline): MGHRA, YSYEKL. V lost 1 base, J lost 3 bases, and 10 bases lay in between. DNA of the CDR3: TGCGCCAGCAGCCAAGGGCAGGACAACTACGAGCAGTACTTC. Translated: CASSQGQDNYEQYF.

The chain has TRBV28 and TRBJ1-2, with TRBD1 matching over 8 bases. V lost 4 bases to trimming and J lost 2 bases; unmatched junction nucleotides: 3. The CDR3 sequence is 14 residues long. CDR1 is MDHEN, CDR2 SYDVKM, per germline. The DNA for the CDR3 is TGTGCCAGCAGTTACAGGACAGGGAACTATGGCTACACCTTC. Its translation is CASSYRTGNYGYTF.

CDR3 DNA: TGCGCCAGCAGCACGGGACAGCTCTATGGCTACACCTTC. It codes for CASSTGQLYGYTF. The V call is TRBV5-1, the J call TRBJ1-2; 7 nucleotides agree with TRBD1. CDR1 and CDR2 (germline): SGHRS, YFSETQ. V shed 4 bases, J shed 4 bases, and the junction held 4 bases outside the gene matches. There are 13 residues in the CDR3.

This rearrangement joins TRBV5-1 to TRBJ1-2, with TRBD1 matching over 8 bases. The CDR3 has 18 amino acids. The ends lost 0 bases at V and 4 bases at J; junction bases unmatched: 14. The germline CDR1 and CDR2 sequences are SGHRS and YFSETQ. CDR3 DNA: TGCGCCAGCAGCTTGGGGTGGCCATCAGGGGGCGCAGGCTATGGCTACACCTTC. Translated, it gives CASSLGWPSGGAGYGYTF.

This clone was counted a few times. The J gene is TRBJ2-2, the V gene TRBV19; D might be TRBD2 (5 bases). The CDR3 is 15 amino acids. CDR1 and CDR2 from the germline V gene are LNHDA and SQIVND (reference sequence). With 4 bases removed from V and 5 bases from J, the gap between germline ends came to 14 bases. CDR3 DNA: TGTGCCAGTAGTAATGCACTAGTGCGGACCGGGGAGCTGTTTTTT. Protein: CASSNALVRTGELFF.

This clone was recorded only once. The chain is built from TRBV10-1 and TRBJ1-5; weak D call: TRBD1 (5 bases). The CDR3 has 17 amino acids. Trimming took 3 bases from V and 2 from J, leaving 17 bases between them. Germline CDR1 is WNHNN and CDR2 is SYGVQD (reference sequence). For the CDR3, the DNA is TGCGCCAGCAGTGATATTCGGGGGGTTACGGGCAATCAGCCCCAGCATTTT. As protein: CASSDIRGVTGNQPQHF.

The V gene is TRBV7-2, the J gene TRBJ2-3, with 11 nucleotides matching TRBD2. Trimming cost V 9 bases and J 5 bases; bases outside gene matches: 1. Germline V gene sequence: CDR1 SGHTA, CDR2 FQGNSA. The CDR3 has 12 residues. This chain's CDR3 is CASSGRGDTQYF. CDR3 nucleotide sequence: TGTGCCAGTAGCGGGAGGGGAGATACGCAGTATTTT.

CDR3 bases: TGTGCCAGCAGCCAAGTGACTAGCGCGAACCTGTTCCCTGAGCAGTACTTC. Translated: CASSQVTSANLFPEQYF. The chain is built from TRBV4-2 and TRBJ2-7; TRBD2 matches at 8 bases. Germline loops: CDR1 LGHNA, CDR2 YNFKEQ. V lost 1 base and J lost 7; bases outside the gene matches: 15. The length of the CDR3 is 17 residues.

The rearrangement uses TRBV7-9 and TRBJ1-2, with TRBD1 as a possible D gene (5 bases). This CDR3 has 11 amino acids. V was shortened by 1 base and J by 8 bases, with 5 bases between the two germline ends. CDR1 SEHNR and CDR2 FQNEAQ come from the germline V gene (reference sequence). The CDR3 spells CASSLGGGYTF. CDR3 nucleotides: TGTGCCAGCAGCTTAGGGGGCGGCTACACCTTC.

V is TRBV13 and J is TRBJ2-1; TRBD2 agrees at 10 bases. The ends lost 4 bases at V and 8 bases at J; junction bases unmatched: 11. CDR3 length equals 16 residues. Per germline, CDR1 PRHDT and CDR2 FYEKMQ (reference sequence). The CDR3 DNA reads as TGTGCCAGCAGCTCGACCGGGACTAGCGAGGGCCATGAGCAGTTCTTC. Protein: CASSSTGTSEGHEQFF.

This chain uses TRBV19 with TRBJ2-5; TRBD2 might be the D (6 bases). V lost 2 bases and J 5 bases, leaving 9 bases between the germline ends. This CDR3 comprises 13 residues. CDR1 LNHDA and CDR2 SQIVND come from the germline V gene (reference sequence). The CDR3: CASSIKGGETQYF. Here the CDR3 DNA reads TGTGCCAGTAGTATAAAAGGAGGGGAGACCCAGTACTTC.

This clone appeared a few times. This chain links TRBV10-3 with TRBJ1-1; no definite D call. This CDR3 is 15 amino acids long. Germline-derived CDR1 and CDR2 are ENHRY and SYGVKD. V lost 6 bases, J lost 3 bases, and 17 bases lay in between. CDR3 sequence reads: CAIRQLDRADTEAFF. In DNA form, the CDR3 reads TGTGCCATCAGGCAACTAGACCGGGCAGACACTGAAGCTTTCTTT.

This chain connects TRBV2 to TRBJ2-7; TRBD1 is a possible D gene (6 bases). In germline, CDR1 is SNHLY, CDR2 FYNNEI. With 7 bases removed from V and 2 bases from J, the gap between germline ends came to 15 bases. This CDR3 has 14 residues. CDR3 sequence reads: CASKQGIATYEQYF. In nucleotides, the CDR3 is TGTGCCAGCAAACAGGGCATAGCGACCTACGAGCAGTACTTC. Full variable domain (rest looked up from reference TRBV2 and TRBJ2-7): EPEVTQTPSHQVTQMGQEVILRCVPISNHLYFYWYRQILGQKVEFLVSFYNNEISEKSEIFDDQFSVERPDGSNFTLKIRSTKLEDSAMYFCASKQGIATYEQYFGPGTRLTVT.

The V and J genes are TRBV3-1 (or the pseudogene TRBV3-2) and TRBJ2-1; 9 bases are shared with TRBD1. CDR3 length equals 13 residues. Germline assignment: CDR1 LGHDT and CDR2 YNNKEL (reference sequence). V was clipped by 11 bases and J by 8 bases; unmatched bases: 10. The CDR3 sequence is CAFARTGVDEQFF. As DNA, the CDR3 is TGTGCCTTTGCCCGGACAGGGGTTGATGAGCAGTTCTTC.

This clone was found a few times. The chain is built from TRBV4-1 and TRBJ1-5, with no clear D. Germline V gives CDR1 MGHRA, CDR2 YSYEKL. CDR3 length: 18 amino acids. Trimming took off 0 bases at V and 4 bases at J, with 19 bases between the two ends. CDR3 sequence: CASSQDDRGGRWNQPQHF. The CDR3 coding sequence is TGCGCCAGCAGCCAAGATGATCGCGGCGGCCGATGGAATCAGCCCCAGCATTTT.

The rearrangement links TRBV5-1 to TRBJ2-4; D ambiguous. The ends were cut back, 0 bases at V and 8 bases at J, with 9 bases in the middle. The germline gives CDR1 SGHRS, CDR2 YFSETQ. The CDR3 is 13 amino acids. The DNA for the CDR3 is TGCGCCAGCAGCTTGGGCCTGCAGGACATTCAGTACTTC. As protein: CASSLGLQDIQYF.

The genes are TRBV9 and TRBJ2-5; a weak D match, TRBD1 (7 bases). Germline V gives CDR1 SGDLS, CDR2 YYNGEE. This CDR3 is built from 14 residues. V was cut by 4 bases and J by 5 bases, with 15 bases left in between. CDR3 nucleotides: TGTGCCAGCAGCTCAGGGGGGTTCTGGGAGACCCAGTACTTC. Amino acid sequence: CASSSGGFWETQYF.

The chain uses TRBV9 and TRBJ2-5; the match to TRBD2 covers 7 bases. The germline V gene encodes CDR1 SGDLS and CDR2 YYNGEE. The CDR3 totals 16 residues. The J segment lost 2 bases and the V segment lost 0 bases, leaving 7 bases of the junction unmatched. For the CDR3, the DNA is TGTGCCAGCAGCGTAGACGCGGGGACTACTCAAGAGACCCAGTACTTC. It specifies CASSVDAGTTQETQYF.

V and J are TRBV6-5 and TRBJ2-7; 9 bases agree with TRBD2. CDR1 MNHEY and CDR2 SVGAGI come from the germline V gene. The CDR3 loop spans 15 amino acids. Losses at the gene ends were 2 bases for V and 6 bases for J; bases not matched to a gene: 8. The CDR3, as DNA: TGTGCCAGCAGTTACCCACAGGGCGGGAGGGCCGAGCAGTACTTC. This encodes CASSYPQGGRAEQYF.

This clone was detected a few times. V and J are TRBV4-2 and TRBJ1-2; 9 nucleotides line up with TRBD1. CDR3 length: 16 residues. In germline, CDR1 is LGHNA, CDR2 YNFKEQ. V was pared by 4 bases and J by 0 bases, with 6 bases of the junction left unmatched. The CDR3 protein is CASSPGQGSANYGYTF. In DNA form, the CDR3 reads TGTGCCAGCAGCCCGGGACAGGGCTCGGCTAACTATGGCTACACCTTC.

The chain has TRBV24-1 and TRBJ2-2; the match to TRBD2 covers 7 bases. J gave up 7 bases and V 4 bases, and 20 bases lay outside the gene matches. This CDR3 is built from 19 residues. The germline CDR1 and CDR2 sequences are KGHDR and SFDVKD. The CDR3 sequence: CATSETDPSRGRISGELFF. CDR3 nucleotide sequence: TGTGCCACCAGTGAGACAGACCCTTCTCGCGGGAGAATAAGCGGGGAGCTGTTTTTT.

This chain links TRBV4-2 with TRBJ2-3; D might be TRBD2 (6 bases). The CDR3 spans 18 residues. V was trimmed by 4 bases and J by 0 bases, leaving 20 bases between them. Germline V gene sequence: CDR1 LGHNA, CDR2 YNFKEQ. CDR3 loop: CASSPGGGMIPSTDTQYF. The DNA of the CDR3 is TGTGCCAGCAGCCCCGGAGGCGGGATGATTCCTAGCACAGATACGCAGTATTTT.

This chain joins TRBV30 and TRBJ2-1; 9 nucleotides agree with TRBD2. This CDR3 is built from 17 residues. V dropped 3 bases and J dropped 7; count of bases not matched to a gene: 16. Germline V gene lookup returns CDR1 GTSNPN and CDR2 SVGIG (reference sequence). CDR3 sequence (DNA): TGTGCCTGGAGGGAGGTCATAGCGGGAGAAGAGTCGAATGAGCAGTTCTTC. Translated: CAWREVIAGEESNEQFF.

V gene TRBV30 combines with J gene TRBJ1-5, with D perhaps TRBD1 (5 bases). This CDR3 has 11 residues. Per germline, CDR1 GTSNPN and CDR2 SVGIG (reference sequence). The CDR3 loop is CAVGGDQPQHF. CDR3 coding DNA: TGTGCTGTGGGGGGGGATCAGCCCCAGCATTTT.

CDR3 in amino acids: CASSMGTPYQETQYF. CDR3 nucleotides: TGTGCCAGTAGTATGGGGACACCTTACCAAGAGACCCAGTACTTC. The chain links TRBV19 to TRBJ2-5, with a weak D call TRBD1 (6 bases). V lost 3 bases and J lost 0, with 11 bases in between. This CDR3 region has 15 residues. Germline values: CDR1 LNHDA, CDR2 SQIVND (reference sequence).

The chain employs TRBV5-1 and TRBJ2-3; D gene ambiguous. Germline CDR1 reads SGHRS; CDR2 reads YFSETQ. Trimming removed 0 bases from V and 2 bases from J, with 10 bases in between. The CDR3 runs to 15 residues. CDR3 DNA: TGCGCCAGCAGCTTGGAATCCCTTAACACAGATACGCAGTATTTT. It encodes CASSLESLNTDTQYF.

V is TRBV5-1 and J is TRBJ2-1; TRBD2 is a possible D gene (5 bases). Germline CDR1 SGHRS, CDR2 YFSETQ. The CDR3 consists of 13 residues. V dropped 0 bases and J dropped 7 bases, with 8 bases sitting between them. CDR3: CASSLGERNEQFF. The CDR3, as DNA: TGCGCCAGCAGCTTGGGGGAGAGGAATGAGCAGTTCTTC.

The chain combines TRBV7-6 with TRBJ1-4, with D perhaps matching TRBD1 (5 bases). Germline V gene sequence: CDR1 SGHVS, CDR2 FNYEAQ. This CDR3 is built from 16 residues. Trimming shortened V by 4 bases and J by 8 bases, and 20 bases separated the two germline ends. The chain's CDR3 is CASSSTLGPGREKLFF. The CDR3 coding sequence is TGTGCCAGCAGCTCCACGCTGGGGCCAGGGAGGGAAAAACTGTTTTTT.

This clone came up a few times. This chain connects TRBV28 to TRBJ1-4, with 7 bases that match TRBD1. Germline V gives CDR1 MDHEN, CDR2 SYDVKM. Trimming removed 5 bases from V and 14 bases from J; junction bases left unmatched: 8. The CDR3 has 12 amino acids. The DNA for the CDR3 is TGTGCCAGCAGTCCGAGGACAGGTTCTCTGTTTTTT. This gives the protein CASSPRTGSLFF.

This clone showed up just a few times. The V call is TRBV6-1, the J call TRBJ1-2; D is possibly TRBD1 (5 bases). Germline V gene lookup returns CDR1 MNHNS and CDR2 SASEGT. V was trimmed by 3 bases and J by 3 bases, leaving 11 bases between them. This CDR3 region has 14 residues. The CDR3 DNA is TGTGCCAGCAGTGATTTCGGCAGGGACTATGGCTACACCTTC. This gives the protein CASSDFGRDYGYTF.

The chain links TRBV15 to TRBJ2-1, with D perhaps matching TRBD2 (6 bases). V dropped 11 bases and J dropped 4 bases, with 15 bases sitting between them. Germline CDR1 reads LNHNV; CDR2 reads YYDKDF (reference sequence). The CDR3 loop spans 13 amino acids. The CDR3 loop is CAVGRPEYNEQFF. For the CDR3, the DNA is TGTGCCGTGGGGAGGCCTGAGTACAATGAGCAGTTCTTC.

The chain has TRBV27 and TRBJ2-7, with TRBD2 as a possible D gene (5 bases). V lost 0 bases to trimming and J lost 3 bases, with 15 bases between them. From germline, CDR1 is MNHEY and CDR2 SMNVEV (reference sequence). The CDR3 spans 16 residues. Written as DNA, the CDR3 is TGTGCCAGCAGTTTATCACCCAGCGGAGACGTCTACGAGCAGTACTTC. The encoded protein is CASSLSPSGDVYEQYF.